Only a few counts were recorded for the clone carrying this T cell receptor beta chain. Its cognate antigen is unknown. Germline and junction disagree at one end, which may indicate a read error. The library came from three nested PCR rounds adapted from ARM-PCR protocols. TCRdb itself ran the multiplex PCR reads through MiXCR, one entry per CDR3 protein. The sample yields about 86,000 distinct CDR3 sequences, more than 65% seen once. CDR3 length equals 15 residues. From germline, CDR1 is SGHAT and CDR2 FQNNGV. The template was RNA from unsorted bulk tissue. More than 3 cm separated this lung sample from the edge of the tumor. Donors were chemotherapy-naive, newly diagnosed lung cancer surgical patients in China, August–late 2014. This entry comes from a study of tumor and adjacent non-tumor tissue in lung cancer. Findings and caveats of the study: Tumor tissue had significantly higher TCR diversity than normal lung.

The clonotype comes from a woman between 50 and 59 years old with non-small cell lung cancer. Material for sequencing was distant non-tumor lung tissue. V gene TRBV11-2 combines with J gene TRBJ2-3; 8 bases map to TRBD1. This CDR3 reads CTRSPGQAYTDTQYF. DNA for the CDR3: TGTACCAGGAGCCCGGGACAGGCGTACACAGATACGCAGTATTTT.